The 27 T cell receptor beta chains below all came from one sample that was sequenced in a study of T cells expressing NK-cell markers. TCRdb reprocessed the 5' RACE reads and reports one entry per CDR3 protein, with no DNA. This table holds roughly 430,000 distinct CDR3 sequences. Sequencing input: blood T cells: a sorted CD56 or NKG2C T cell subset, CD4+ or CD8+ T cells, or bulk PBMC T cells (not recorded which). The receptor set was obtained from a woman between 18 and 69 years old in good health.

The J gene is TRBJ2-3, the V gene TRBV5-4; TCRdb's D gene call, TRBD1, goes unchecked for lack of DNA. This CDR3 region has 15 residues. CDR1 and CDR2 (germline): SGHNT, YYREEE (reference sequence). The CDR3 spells CASSLVTGVTDTQYF.

The CDR3: CSATGTVYGYTF. The chain has TRBV20-1 and TRBJ1-2. Germline assignment: CDR1 DFQATT and CDR2 SNEGSKA (reference sequence). The CDR3 is made up of 12 amino acids.

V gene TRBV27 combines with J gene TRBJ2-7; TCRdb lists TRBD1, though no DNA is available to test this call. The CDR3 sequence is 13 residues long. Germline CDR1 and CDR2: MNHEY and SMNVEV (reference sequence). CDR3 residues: CASVWGIYYEQYF.

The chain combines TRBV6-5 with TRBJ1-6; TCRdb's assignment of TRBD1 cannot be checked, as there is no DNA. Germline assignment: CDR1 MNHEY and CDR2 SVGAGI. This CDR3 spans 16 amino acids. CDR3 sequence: CASSYSRATGNSPLHF.

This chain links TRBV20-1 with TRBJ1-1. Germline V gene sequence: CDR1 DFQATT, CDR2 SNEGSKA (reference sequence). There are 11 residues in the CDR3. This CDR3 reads CSATLGSGAFF.

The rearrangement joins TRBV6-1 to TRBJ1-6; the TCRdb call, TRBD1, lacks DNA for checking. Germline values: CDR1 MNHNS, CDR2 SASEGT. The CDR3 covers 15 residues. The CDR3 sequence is CASSPPGQQVSPLHF.

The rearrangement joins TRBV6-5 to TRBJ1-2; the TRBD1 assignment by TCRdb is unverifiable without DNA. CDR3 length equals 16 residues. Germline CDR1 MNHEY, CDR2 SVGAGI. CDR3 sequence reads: CASSYAGQGTYYGYTF.

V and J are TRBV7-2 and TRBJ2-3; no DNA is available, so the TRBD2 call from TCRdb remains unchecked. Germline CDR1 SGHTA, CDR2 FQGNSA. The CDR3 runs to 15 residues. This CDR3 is CASSLVAGVADTQYF.

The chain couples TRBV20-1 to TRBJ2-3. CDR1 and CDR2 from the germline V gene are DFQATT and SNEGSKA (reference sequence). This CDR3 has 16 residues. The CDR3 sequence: CSVIPDGRLSTDTQYF.

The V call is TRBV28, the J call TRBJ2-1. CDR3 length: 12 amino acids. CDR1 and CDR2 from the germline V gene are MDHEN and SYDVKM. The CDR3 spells CASSYRGNEQFF.

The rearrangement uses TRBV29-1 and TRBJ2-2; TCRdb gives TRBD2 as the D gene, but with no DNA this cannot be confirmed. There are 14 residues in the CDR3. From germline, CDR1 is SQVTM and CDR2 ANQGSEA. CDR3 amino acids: CSVEAKGGAGELFF.

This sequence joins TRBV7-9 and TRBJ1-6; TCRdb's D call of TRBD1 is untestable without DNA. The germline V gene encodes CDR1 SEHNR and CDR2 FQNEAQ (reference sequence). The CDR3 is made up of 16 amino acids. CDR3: CASSLASGWNNSPLHF.

CDR3 residues: CSAPLAGLAVYNEQFF. The J gene is TRBJ2-1, the V gene TRBV20-1; TCRdb proposes TRBD2, but this gene call is untestable without DNA. The germline CDR1 and CDR2 sequences are DFQATT and SNEGSKA (reference sequence). This CDR3 has 16 residues.

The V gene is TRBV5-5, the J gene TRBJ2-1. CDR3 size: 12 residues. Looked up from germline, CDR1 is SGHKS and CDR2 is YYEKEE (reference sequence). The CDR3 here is CASSSYSVQQFF.

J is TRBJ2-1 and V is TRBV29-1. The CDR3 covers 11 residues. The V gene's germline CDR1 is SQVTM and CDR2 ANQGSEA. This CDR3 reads CSVDGSNEQFF.

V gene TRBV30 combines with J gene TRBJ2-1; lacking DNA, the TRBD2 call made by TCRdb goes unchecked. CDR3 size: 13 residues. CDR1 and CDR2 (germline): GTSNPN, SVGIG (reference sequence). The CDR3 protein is CAWESNSGSEQFF.

The CDR3 sequence: CASSLGPGQGAFSYSPLHF. The chain recombines TRBV12-3 or TRBV12-4 with TRBJ1-6; TCRdb picks TRBD1, but there is no DNA to check that call. The CDR3 runs to 19 residues.

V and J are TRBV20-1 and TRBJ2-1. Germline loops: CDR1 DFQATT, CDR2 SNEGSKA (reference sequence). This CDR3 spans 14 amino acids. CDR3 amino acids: CSARGGPDYNEQFF.

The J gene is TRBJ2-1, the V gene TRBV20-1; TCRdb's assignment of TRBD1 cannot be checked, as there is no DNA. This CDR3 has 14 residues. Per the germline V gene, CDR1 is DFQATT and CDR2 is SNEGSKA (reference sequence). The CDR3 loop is CSAPLRRDYNEQFF.

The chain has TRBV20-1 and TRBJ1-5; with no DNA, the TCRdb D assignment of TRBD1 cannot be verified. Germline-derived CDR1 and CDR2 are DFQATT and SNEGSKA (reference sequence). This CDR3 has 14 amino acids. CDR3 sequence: CSASPGQSNQPQHF.

The chain's CDR3 is CSVMDSPEEQYF. The V gene is TRBV29-1, the J gene TRBJ2-7; with no DNA, the TCRdb D assignment of TRBD2 cannot be verified. CDR1 and CDR2 (germline): SQVTM, ANQGSEA. This CDR3 contains 12 residues.

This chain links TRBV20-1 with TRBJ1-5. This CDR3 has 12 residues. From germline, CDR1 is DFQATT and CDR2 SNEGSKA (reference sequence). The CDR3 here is CSAMWSNQPQHF.

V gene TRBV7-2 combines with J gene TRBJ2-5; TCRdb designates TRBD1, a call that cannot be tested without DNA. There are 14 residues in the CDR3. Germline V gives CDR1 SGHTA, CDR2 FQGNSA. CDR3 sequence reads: CASSLSFGGETQYF.

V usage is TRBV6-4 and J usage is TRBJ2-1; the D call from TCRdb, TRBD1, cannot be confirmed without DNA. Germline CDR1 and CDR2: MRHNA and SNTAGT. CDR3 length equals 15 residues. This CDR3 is CASSDVGQGHNEQFF.

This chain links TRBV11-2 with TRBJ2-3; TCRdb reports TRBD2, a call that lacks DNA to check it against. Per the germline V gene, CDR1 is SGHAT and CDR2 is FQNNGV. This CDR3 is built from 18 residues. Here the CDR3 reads CASSLVGEGAPRGDTQYF.

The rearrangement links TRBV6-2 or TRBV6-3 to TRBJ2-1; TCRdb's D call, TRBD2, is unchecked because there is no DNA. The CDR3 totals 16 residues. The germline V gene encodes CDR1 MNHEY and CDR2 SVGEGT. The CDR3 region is CASSYPREGRRNEQFF.

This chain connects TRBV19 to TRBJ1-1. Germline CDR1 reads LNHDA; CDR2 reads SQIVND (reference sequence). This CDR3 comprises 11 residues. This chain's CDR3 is CASRVGTEAFF.